The present TCR beta chain was sequenced within a study of cytomegalovirus exposure and HLA in healthy donors. 60 Vbeta and 13 Jbeta primers were used in PCR. Generated by immunoSEQ multiplex PCR, the TCRdb table keeps only in-frame clones and is missing some. Counted here are about 140,000 clones, roughly four fifths occurring once; the ten biggest clones make up roughly 3.1%. This CDR3 spans 16 amino acids. Trimming left V 0 bases short and J 9 bases short, with 16 bases between. The source material was PBMCs. This TCR was recovered from a man aged 18-30 years in good health and CMV-seropositive. The rearrangement uses TRBV5-7 and TRBJ1-6; D may be TRBD1 (6 bases). TRBV5-7 is classed as an ORF, of uncertain function. The CDR3 loop is CASSLGNCRGSSPLHF. The CDR3 nucleotides are TGTGCCAGCAGCTTGGGGAATTGTAGGGGGAGTTCACCCCTCCACTTT.